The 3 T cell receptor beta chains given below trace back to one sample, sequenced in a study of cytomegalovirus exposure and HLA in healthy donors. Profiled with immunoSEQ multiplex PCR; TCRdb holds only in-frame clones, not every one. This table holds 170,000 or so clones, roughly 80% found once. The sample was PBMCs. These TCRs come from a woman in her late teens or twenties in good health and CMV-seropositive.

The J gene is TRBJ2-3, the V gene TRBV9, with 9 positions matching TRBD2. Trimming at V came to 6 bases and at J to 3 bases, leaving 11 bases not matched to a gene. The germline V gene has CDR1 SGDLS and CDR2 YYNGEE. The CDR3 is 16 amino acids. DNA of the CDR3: TGTGCCAGCACCGGGGGAGGGACTAGCACAACAGATACGCAGTATTTT. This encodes CASTGGGTSTTDTQYF.

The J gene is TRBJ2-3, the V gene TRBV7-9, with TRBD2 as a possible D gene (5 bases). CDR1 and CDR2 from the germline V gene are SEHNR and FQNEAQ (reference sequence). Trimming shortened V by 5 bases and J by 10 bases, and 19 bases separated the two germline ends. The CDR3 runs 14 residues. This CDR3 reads CASSTKGPEDAQYF. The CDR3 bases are TGTGCCAGCAGCACGAAGGGTCCGGAGGATGCGCAGTATTTT.

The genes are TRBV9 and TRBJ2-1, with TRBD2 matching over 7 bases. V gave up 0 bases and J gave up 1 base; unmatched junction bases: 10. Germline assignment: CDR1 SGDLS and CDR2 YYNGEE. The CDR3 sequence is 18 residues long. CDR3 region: CASSVVGVAGLSYNEQFF. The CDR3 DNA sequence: TGTGCCAGCAGCGTAGTAGGGGTAGCGGGCCTATCCTACAATGAGCAGTTCTTC.